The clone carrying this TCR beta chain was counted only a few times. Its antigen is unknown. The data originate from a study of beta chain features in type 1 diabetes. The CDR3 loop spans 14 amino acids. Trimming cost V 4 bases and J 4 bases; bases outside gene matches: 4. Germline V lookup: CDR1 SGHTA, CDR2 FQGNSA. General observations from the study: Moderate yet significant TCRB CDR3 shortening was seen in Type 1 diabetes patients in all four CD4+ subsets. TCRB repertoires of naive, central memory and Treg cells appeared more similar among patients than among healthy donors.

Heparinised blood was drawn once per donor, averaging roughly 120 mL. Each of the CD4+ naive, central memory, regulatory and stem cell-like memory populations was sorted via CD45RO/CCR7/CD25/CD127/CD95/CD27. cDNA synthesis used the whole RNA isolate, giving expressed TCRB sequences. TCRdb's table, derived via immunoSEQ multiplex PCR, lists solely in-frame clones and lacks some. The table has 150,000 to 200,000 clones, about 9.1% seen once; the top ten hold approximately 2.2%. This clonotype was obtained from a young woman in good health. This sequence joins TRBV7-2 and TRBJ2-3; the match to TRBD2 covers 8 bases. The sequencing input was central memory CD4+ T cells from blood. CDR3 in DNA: TGTGCCAGCAGCTCGCGGGGGGCGGCAGATACGCAGTATTTT. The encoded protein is CASSSRGAADTQYF.